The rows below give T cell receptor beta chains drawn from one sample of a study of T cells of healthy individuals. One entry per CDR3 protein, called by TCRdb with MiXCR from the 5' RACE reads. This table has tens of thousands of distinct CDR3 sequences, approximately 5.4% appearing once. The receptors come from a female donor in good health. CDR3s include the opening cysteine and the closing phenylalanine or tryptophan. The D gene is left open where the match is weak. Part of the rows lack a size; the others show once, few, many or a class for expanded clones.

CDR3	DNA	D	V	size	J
CASGGTGGEAFF	TGTGCCAGCGGTGGTACAGGGGGGGAAGCTTTCTTT	TRBD1	TRBV25-1	many	TRBJ1-1
CAWSTLTGGQRGYTF	TGTGCCTGGAGCACCCTGACAGGGGGTCAACGAGGCTACACCTTC	TRBD1	TRBV30	many	TRBJ1-2
CASSVEAGLDTDTQYF	TGTGCCAGCAGCGTTGAGGCGGGCTTAGACACAGATACGCAGTATTTT	-	TRBV9	-	TRBJ2-3
CASSLGGTGEFF	TGTGCCAGCAGCTTGGGAGGGACAGGGGAGTTCTTC	TRBD1	TRBV5-6	many	TRBJ2-1
CASSSPGDNEQFF	TGTGCCAGCAGCTCCCCTGGGGACAATGAGCAGTTCTTC	-	TRBV7-3	many	TRBJ2-1
CASSLPGLSYEQYF	TGTGCCAGCAGCCTCCCGGGACTCTCCTACGAGCAGTACTTC	-	TRBV7-2	-	TRBJ2-7
CASTPGQGGLSGYTF	TGTGCCAGCACTCCGGGACAGGGGGGTCTTAGCGGCTACACCTTC	TRBD1	TRBV6-6	few	TRBJ1-2
CASRSTTSGKYEQYF	TGTGCCAGCAGATCGACGACTAGCGGGAAATACGAGCAGTACTTC	TRBD2	TRBV12-3/TRBV12-4	many	TRBJ2-7
CANPTRSSSTTGELFF	TGTGCCAACCCAACTCGATCTAGCTCCACCACCGGGGAGCTGTTTTTT	-	TRBV6-4	few	TRBJ2-2
CASSVIGRDTDTQYF	TGTGCCAGCAGCGTAATCGGCAGAGACACAGATACGCAGTATTTT	-	TRBV9	few	TRBJ2-3
CSALSLAGGSYNEQFF	TGCAGTGCCCTTTCACTAGCGGGAGGCTCCTACAATGAGCAGTTCTTC	TRBD2	TRBV20-1	many	TRBJ2-1
CASSVAVPSQGTLTGANVLTF	TGTGCCAGCAGCGTGGCTGTCCCCTCCCAGGGAACGCTCACTGGGGCCAACGTCCTGACTTTC	-	TRBV9	many	TRBJ2-6
CASSYLRQPMNTEAFF	TGTGCCAGCAGCTACTTGAGACAACCCATGAACACTGAAGCTTTCTTT	-	TRBV7-2	-	TRBJ1-1
CASRYTTGMELHF	TGTGCCAGCCGATATACAACAGGGATGGAACTCCACTTT	-	TRBV27	many	TRBJ1-6
CASSRSENTEAFF	TGTGCCAGCAGCCGGTCAGAGAACACTGAAGCTTTCTTT	-	TRBV4-2	many	TRBJ1-1
CASKFYSFTRALNTGELFF	TGTGCCAGCAAGTTCTACTCCTTTACTAGAGCACTGAACACCGGGGAGCTGTTTTTT	-	TRBV12-3/TRBV12-4	medium-sized	TRBJ2-2
CASSPRAANSNQPQHF	TGCGCCAGCAGCCCCCGGGCAGCTAATAGCAATCAGCCCCAGCATTTT	-	TRBV4-3	-	TRBJ1-5
CASSYSKEADYEQYF	TGTGCCAGCAGTTACTCGAAAGAGGCTGACTACGAGCAGTACTTC	-	TRBV6-5	many	TRBJ2-7
CATSSLPLHQETQYF	TGTGCCACCAGCAGTCTACCCCTCCACCAAGAGACCCAGTACTTC	-	TRBV15	many	TRBJ2-5
CASRIGGSPLHF	TGTGCCAGCAGAATCGGAGGATCACCCCTCCACTTT	-	TRBV12-3/TRBV12-4	many	TRBJ1-6
CASSLDSVGANTEAFF	TGTGCCAGCAGCTTAGATTCCGTGGGCGCGAACACTGAAGCTTTCTTT	-	TRBV11-2	many	TRBJ1-1
CASTFGGLASHEQFF	TGTGCCAGCACCTTCGGGGGACTAGCTTCTCATGAGCAGTTCTTC	TRBD2	TRBV27	many	TRBJ2-1
CASSLSRTEAFF	TGTGCCAGCAGCTTGTCGAGGACTGAAGCTTTCTTT	-	TRBV7-9	few	TRBJ1-1
CAIIFVLAGVSKQYF	TGTGCCATCATTTTCGTACTAGCGGGAGTTAGCAAGCAGTACTTC	TRBD2	TRBV10-3	-	TRBJ2-7
CASGELGSPNEKLFF	TGTGCCAGTGGGGAGTTAGGGTCCCCTAATGAAAAACTGTTTTTT	-	TRBV19	-	TRBJ1-4
CASRQLAGETQYF	TGTGCCAGCAGGCAACTAGCGGGAGAGACCCAGTACTTC	TRBD2	TRBV6-5	many	TRBJ2-5
CASIYRDTGELFF	TGTGCCAGCATCTACAGGGACACCGGGGAGCTGTTTTTT	-	TRBV28	many	TRBJ2-2
CASSQDRSGGLETQYF	TGCGCCAGCAGCCAAGATAGATCCGGGGGGCTAGAGACCCAGTACTTC	-	TRBV4-1	many	TRBJ2-5
CASSPGQRIKDTQYF	TGTGCCAGCAGTCCAGGACAGCGAATCAAAGATACGCAGTATTTT	-	TRBV12-3/TRBV12-4	many	TRBJ2-3
CASSQDLAFTGDNEQFF	TGCGCCAGCAGCCAAGATCTAGCGTTCACGGGAGACAATGAGCAGTTCTTC	-	TRBV4-1	many	TRBJ2-1
CASSTGFDEQYF	TGTGCCAGCAGCACAGGGTTCGACGAGCAGTACTTC	-	TRBV3-1	few	TRBJ2-7
CASSPVGTKQDSEAFF	TGTGCCAGCAGTCCAGTGGGGACAAAGCAGGACTCTGAAGCTTTCTTT	-	TRBV27	many	TRBJ1-1
CSVTDGSDYGYTF	TGCAGCGTCACGGACGGGAGCGACTATGGCTACACCTTC	-	TRBV29-1	-	TRBJ1-2
CASSSKGLARYEQYF	TGTGCCAGCAGTTCAAAGGGACTAGCGAGGTACGAGCAGTACTTC	TRBD2	TRBV27	-	TRBJ2-7
CASTRGRSRGDQPQHF	TGTGCCAGTACCCGTGGGAGATCCAGGGGGGATCAGCCCCAGCATTTT	TRBD1	TRBV19	-	TRBJ1-5
CASSFYMNTEAFF	TGTGCCAGCAGTTTCTATATGAACACTGAAGCTTTCTTT	-	TRBV7-3	many	TRBJ1-1
CASSSTGTQYEQYF	TGTGCCAGCAGCTCGACTGGGACGCAGTACGAGCAGTACTTC	-	TRBV13	few	TRBJ2-7
CSASTAGGGYGYTF	TGCAGTGCTAGCACGGCAGGGGGCGGCTATGGCTACACCTTC	TRBD1	TRBV20-1	few	TRBJ1-2
CASSLVVGTAYEQYF	TGTGCCAGCAGTTTAGTAGTTGGGACAGCCTACGAGCAGTACTTC	TRBD1	TRBV12-3/TRBV12-4	-	TRBJ2-7
CASSTDSSSGNTIYF	TGTGCCAGCAGTACCGACAGCAGCTCTGGAAACACCATATATTTT	-	TRBV12-3/TRBV12-4	few	TRBJ1-3
CASSYLTYAGTEAFF	TGTGCCAGCAGTTACCTCACCTACGCAGGAACTGAAGCTTTCTTT	-	TRBV6-5	few	TRBJ1-1
CASSRGRRSYNEQFF	TGTGCCAGCAGCCGGGGACGGCGCTCCTACAATGAGCAGTTCTTC	-	TRBV7-2	many	TRBJ2-1
CSARDILGWSPNTQYF	TGCAGTGCTAGAGACATTTTGGGTTGGAGTCCAAATACGCAGTATTTT	-	TRBV20-1	-	TRBJ2-3
CASSLYPPRLAGAYQETQYF	TGTGCCAGCAGCTTGTACCCCCCGAGACTAGCGGGAGCGTACCAAGAGACCCAGTACTTC	TRBD2	TRBV11-2	-	TRBJ2-5
CASSGYQGARTEAFF	TGTGCCAGCAGCGGTTATCAGGGGGCGAGGACTGAAGCTTTCTTT	TRBD1	TRBV7-9	many	TRBJ1-1
CASSLGTGELFF	TGTGCCAGCAGTCTTGGGACCGGGGAGCTGTTTTTT	-	TRBV12-3/TRBV12-4	many	TRBJ2-2